This T cell receptor (beta chain) was profiled in a study of Graves' ophthalmopathy and Graves' hyperthyroidism. The sequenced template was RNA, covering the TCR beta CDR3 region. The authors performed first-round RT-PCR with HTBI primers and then a second-round multiplex PCR. Using its own MiXCR run on the multiplex PCR reads, TCRdb lists one record per CDR3 protein. The sample includes 400,000 to 500,000 distinct CDR3 sequences, around 21% of them seen just once. CDR3 length equals 13 residues. The J segment lost 13 bases and the V segment lost 0 bases, leaving 6 bases of the junction unmatched. Turning to this clonotype: As yet, its antigen is unknown.

Stable hyperthyroidism meant no progression to ophthalmopathy within 18 months of follow-up. PBMCs were isolated from an approximately 10 ml sample of fresh peripheral blood. Study-wide results and caveats: Blood also harbored most expanded thyroid clonotypes above 0.001 frequency.

The V and J genes are TRBV12-3 or TRBV12-4 and TRBJ1-2; the match to TRBD1 covers 9 bases. The specimen was peripheral blood. This TCR was recovered from a woman younger than 30 with stable Graves' hyperthyroidism. The CDR3 spells CASSLAGQGIVTF. CDR3 coding DNA: TGTGCCAGCAGTTTAGCTGGACAGGGGATCGTCACCTTC.